This T cell receptor (beta chain) comes out of a study of blood T cell repertoires in COVID-19 (dated by TCRdb to between 2020 and 2021). For the study in its entirety: Samples covering the acute and convalescent phases of COVID-19 were provided by collaborators in the United States, Italy and Spain. Samples were obtained from the ongoing ImmuneRACE study (first 160 participants) and from over a thousand subjects provided by 6 global collaborators. The repertoires were released in a freely available public database meant as a resource for research on the immune response to SARS-CoV-2. Where HLA class I and class II types were available, the types were taken from metadata supplied by the sample provider, not from assay-based typing. Sample metadata almost always included a de-identified subject ID, COVID-19 status, age in years and sex. The prospective study material was composed of cDNA or gDNA derived from T cells, B-cell-depleted T cells, or PBMCs. Deeply sampled blood TCRbeta repertoires from subjects exposed to, actively infected with, or recovered from COVID-19 were included in the dataset.

Summary of the overall study and its limitations: The amount of clinical and demographic metadata varied by source and participant and was provided uncurated.

Its CDR3 holds 15 amino acids, cysteine through phenylalanine. Kept here is only the CDR3 DNA, which spans 45 bases and is read in frame from base 1. CDR1 LNHDA and CDR2 SQIVND were looked up in the germline V gene (reference sequence). Compared with germline, V lacks 3 bases and J lacks 4 bases; bases without a gene match: 6. TCRbeta CDR3 regions were amplified from genomic DNA using the immunoSEQ Assay, a bias-controlled multiplex PCR. The authors' pipeline ran thus. Within the assay, amplification of reference gene primers was used to estimate how many nucleated cells each sample contained. Sequence reads were collapsed and filtered to measure the absolute abundance of every unique TCRbeta CDR3 rearrangement. For each sample, productive Simpson clonality was calculated as the square root of Simpson's diversity index across productive rearrangements. Not all clones reach the TCRdb copy of this immuneACCESS table, which keeps in-frame sequences only. Checked studies attribute under half of the gap to unresolved V genes and leave the rest unexplained. V, J and clone size derive from that table, while D and trimming were established from the DNA sequence. Counted in this sample were about 300,000 clones; around 92% of them appeared once. Clones ranked in the top ten supply roughly 2.9% of the sample.

In the prospective study, participants were about 18 to 89 years old, resided in 24 geographic areas of the United States, and were enrolled through a virtual design. In the prospective study, cohorts were assigned on the basis of participant-reported clinical history obtained from a screening survey and a study questionnaire. Exposed participants had been in contact, within 2 weeks of entering the study, with a person who had a PCR-confirmed or clinician-diagnosed case of COVID-19. In the prospective study, whole blood, serum and a nasopharyngeal or oropharyngeal swab were collected from each participant by mobile phlebotomists. Additional blood draws and questionnaires over an approximately 2-month period could optionally be provided by prospective study participants. Prospective study blood samples were shipped either frozen or at room temperature before DNA extraction. In regard to this clone: It has no known antigen specificity. Base qualities were left out, and no much larger clone turns up one base away.

The origin of this receptor is a woman in her forties or fifties who had been exposed to COVID-19. Material: PBMCs or T cells enriched from blood (not recorded which). The chain couples TRBV19 to TRBJ2-1, and 7 bases in between align with TRBD2. The CDR3 protein: CASSMGGGTYNEQFF. The DNA sequence is as follows: TGTGCCAGTAGTATGGGGGGGGGAACTTACAATGAGCAGTTCTTC.